This entry lists 27 T cell receptor beta chains sequenced from one sample in a study of T cells in Graves' hyperthyroidism and ophthalmopathy. TCR beta CDR3 regions were amplified from RNA. In the first-round RT-PCR of the TCR CDR3, the HTBI primer set was used. Each CDR3 protein gets one entry after TCRdb re-called the multiplex PCR reads with MiXCR. The data contain roughly 500,000 distinct CDR3 sequences, 46% of them singletons. Sequencing was performed on peripheral blood or thyroid tissue (not recorded which). These receptor sequences come from an adult woman with Graves' disease, either hyperthyroidism or ophthalmopathy (not recorded which).

This clonotype has ten or more counts. The rearrangement uses TRBV19 and TRBJ2-7, with 7 bases fitting TRBD1. The CDR3 loop spans 16 amino acids. The trim removed 6 bases at V and 0 bases at J, leaving 11 bases unmatched. Germline V gene data show CDR1 as LNHDA and CDR2 as SQIVND (reference sequence). This chain's CDR3 is CASSVAGTVSSYEQYF. DNA for the CDR3: TGTGCCAGTAGCGTCGCCGGGACAGTAAGCTCCTACGAGCAGTACTTC.

A remark on this clonotype: A read error is possible here, since a much larger clone lies one base away. The chain uses TRBV2 and TRBJ1-4; no firm D call. The CDR3 is made up of 13 amino acids. Per the germline V gene, CDR1 is SNHLY and CDR2 is FYNNEI. V lost 8 bases, J lost 7 bases, and 14 bases lay in between. CDR3 nucleotide sequence: TGTGCCAGCCTGGGAGACGGAGGTGAAAAACTGTTTTTT. It yields the protein CASLGDGGEKLFF.

The CDR3 DNA is TGTGCCAGTAGTGCCTTAACACAGGGAACGGAAAGGGTGAACACTGAAGCTTTCTTT. This sequence encodes CASSALTQGTERVNTEAFF. The chain combines TRBV19 with TRBJ1-1; maybe TRBD1 (6 bases). There are 19 residues in the CDR3. Germline-derived CDR1 and CDR2 are LNHDA and SQIVND (reference sequence). Between the trimmed V and J ends, which lost 5 bases and 0 bases, there was a span of 25 bases.

CDR3 in amino acids: CASSQGGGITEAFF. The DNA of the CDR3 is TGTGCCAGCAGCCAAGGAGGAGGGATCACTGAAGCTTTCTTT. The rearrangement links TRBV3-1 to TRBJ1-1; D is unclear. The germline V gene encodes CDR1 LGHDT and CDR2 YNNKEL (reference sequence). This CDR3 is 14 amino acids long. Trimming pared 1 base from V and 4 bases from J, leaving 10 bases between.

This chain joins TRBV20-1 and TRBJ2-2; 8 bases map to TRBD1. The CDR3 contains 14 residues. Germline CDR1 is DFQATT and CDR2 is SNEGSKA (reference sequence). V lost 6 bases and J lost 1; bases outside the gene matches: 4. CDR3 sequence: CSAPGTGNTGELFF. As DNA, the CDR3 is TGCAGTGCGCCCGGGACAGGGAACACCGGGGAGCTGTTTTTT.

With respect to this clonotype: One end of the junction does not line up with germline, which may come from a read error. The chain couples TRBV7-9 to TRBJ2-2; D tentatively reads TRBD1 or TRBD2 (6 bases each). Germline values: CDR1 SEHNR, CDR2 FQNEAQ (reference sequence). This CDR3 has 17 amino acids. CDR3 region: CVSSARGPGANTGELFF. Written as DNA, the CDR3 is TGTGTCAGCAGTGCCCGGGGGCCGGGGGCGAACACCGGGGAGCTGTTTTTT.

Only a few counts were recorded for this clonotype. The rearrangement joins TRBV4-1 to TRBJ1-2, with TRBD1 matching over 7 bases. Germline V gene data show CDR1 as MGHRA and CDR2 as YSYEKL. V lost 0 bases, J lost 7 bases, and 14 bases stayed unmatched. CDR3 size: 17 residues. The CDR3 DNA sequence: TGCGCCAGCAGCCAAGAGGGTATGAGAGACAGGGCTGTTGGCTACACCTTC. This gives the protein CASSQEGMRDRAVGYTF.

The chain employs TRBV9 and TRBJ2-7, with D possibly TRBD2 on 5 matching bases. This CDR3 has 13 residues. Trimming shortened V by 4 bases and J by 5 bases, and 13 bases separated the two germline ends. Per germline, CDR1 SGDLS and CDR2 YYNGEE. CDR3 sequence reads: CASSYHFGDEQYF. CDR3 in DNA: TGTGCCAGCAGCTATCATTTCGGGGACGAGCAGTACTTC.

This clonotype came up many times. The genes are TRBV9 and TRBJ2-2; D gene uncertain. Germline CDR1 SGDLS, CDR2 YYNGEE. The CDR3 extends over 12 amino acids. Trimming took off 2 bases at V and 7 bases at J, with 6 bases between the two ends. The CDR3 spells CASSVAYGELFF. In DNA form, the CDR3 reads TGTGCCAGCAGCGTGGCTTACGGGGAGCTGTTTTTT.

This clonotype has a count of ten or more. J is TRBJ2-6 and V is TRBV20-1; D gene uncertain. V lost 6 bases and J lost 1, with 13 bases in between. Germline values: CDR1 DFQATT, CDR2 SNEGSKA (reference sequence). CDR3 length: 15 residues. The DNA of the CDR3 is TGCAGTGCGTCCCGAGTTTTGTCTGGGGCCAACGTCCTGACTTTC. Protein product: CSASRVLSGANVLTF.

This clonotype showed up just a few times. V and J are TRBV7-2 and TRBJ1-2, with D possibly being TRBD1 (6 bases). The CDR3 has 12 residues. Trimming pared 5 bases from V and 7 bases from J, leaving 11 bases between. The germline V gene encodes CDR1 SGHTA and CDR2 FQGNSA. CDR3 residues: CASSLGTSGYTF. DNA for the CDR3: TGTGCCAGCAGCCTCGGGACAAGTGGCTACACCTTC.

This clonotype was seen ten or more times. The DNA for the CDR3 is TGCAGCGTTGGGGGGAGGGACAGGCTAGACTACACCTTC. It is translated as CSVGGRDRLDYTF. This chain connects TRBV29-1 to TRBJ1-2, with TRBD1 identical over 8 bases. V shed 4 bases, J shed 10 bases, and the junction held 11 bases outside the gene matches. Per the germline V gene, CDR1 is SQVTM and CDR2 is ANQGSEA. The CDR3 loop spans 13 amino acids.

At least ten counts were recorded for this clonotype. The V and J genes are TRBV7-6 and TRBJ1-6, with unresolved D. Germline values: CDR1 SGHVS, CDR2 FNYEAQ. The CDR3 runs to 13 residues. V was pared by 5 bases and J by 6 bases, with 8 bases between. In DNA form, the CDR3 reads TGTGCCAGCAGCCCCGGGTCTAATTCACCCCTCCACTTT. This gives the protein CASSPGSNSPLHF.

The chain carries TRBV7-9 and TRBJ1-1; TRBD1 agrees at 7 bases. Germline V gene lookup returns CDR1 SEHNR and CDR2 FQNEAQ (reference sequence). V shed 1 base and J 6 bases; nucleotides not matched to a gene: 2. The CDR3 loop spans 13 amino acids. CDR3 loop: CASSLEGGPEAFF. CDR3 bases: TGTGCCAGCAGCTTAGAAGGGGGCCCTGAAGCTTTCTTT.

The chain recombines TRBV20-1 with TRBJ2-5, with TRBD2 matching 7 bases. Germline V CDR1 and CDR2: DFQATT, SNEGSKA (reference sequence). The junction had 12 bases not matched to a gene; V was cut back by 3 bases and J by 5 bases. The CDR3 totals 15 residues. The CDR3 spells CSARFGAGDRETQYF. CDR3 nucleotides: TGCAGTGCTAGGTTCGGTGCGGGAGATCGGGAGACCCAGTACTTC.

This clonotype was observed many times. The genes are TRBV4-2 and TRBJ1-3; 11 positions match TRBD1. The CDR3 runs to 16 residues. Germline V gives CDR1 LGHNA, CDR2 YNFKEQ. The V gene end was trimmed by 4 bases and the J gene end by 2 bases; junction bases not matched to a gene: 4. The DNA for the CDR3 is TGTGCCAGCAGCCTCGAGGACAGGGGGCCTGGAAACACCATATATTTT. Residues: CASSLEDRGPGNTIYF.

V gene TRBV10-3 combines with J gene TRBJ2-7; a possible D gene is TRBD1 (7 bases). In germline, CDR1 is ENHRY, CDR2 SYGVKD. CDR3 length: 16 amino acids. Trimming shortened V by 4 bases and J by 0 bases, and 16 bases separated the two germline ends. The CDR3 is CAISGSRRGLSYEQYF. CDR3 DNA: TGTGCCATCAGTGGAAGTAGGAGGGGGCTCTCCTACGAGCAGTACTTC.

There are many counts of this clonotype. The genes are TRBV2 and TRBJ1-2; D is perhaps TRBD1 (5 bases). The CDR3 loop spans 15 amino acids. V lost 7 bases, J lost 4 bases, and 19 bases lay in between. The germline V gene has CDR1 SNHLY and CDR2 FYNNEI. The CDR3 loop reads CASTPSRGHGYGYTF. The DNA for the CDR3 is TGTGCCAGCACCCCATCGAGGGGTCATGGCTATGGCTACACCTTC.

CDR3 amino acids: CAISQAGDSPLHF. DNA for the CDR3: TGTGCCATCAGCCAGGCAGGGGACTCACCCCTCCACTTT. The chain employs TRBV10-3 and TRBJ1-6; D might be TRBD1 (6 bases). Trimming pared 6 bases from V and 10 bases from J, leaving 13 bases between. This CDR3 has 13 residues. CDR1 is ENHRY and CDR2 is SYGVKD in the germline V gene.

This clonotype was observed many times. The chain links TRBV4-2 to TRBJ2-5; 7 bases align to TRBD2. The CDR3 is made up of 16 amino acids. Unmatched junction bases numbered 8, after V lost 3 bases and J lost 1 base. CDR1 is LGHNA and CDR2 is YNFKEQ in the germline V gene. The DNA of the CDR3 is TGTGCCAGCAGCCAGGACGTTAGCGGGTTCCAAGAGACCCAGTACTTC. This sequence encodes CASSQDVSGFQETQYF.

This clonotype has ten or more counts. The chain combines TRBV19 with TRBJ2-5; D may match TRBD1 or TRBD2 (6 bases each). Germline V gene data show CDR1 as LNHDA and CDR2 as SQIVND (reference sequence). V was shortened by 5 bases and J by 5 bases, with 12 bases between the two germline ends. The CDR3 is made up of 13 amino acids. The CDR3 bases are TGTGCCAGTAGTGGGGGGCTAGGCGAGACCCAGTACTTC. It specifies CASSGGLGETQYF.

This clonotype was seen many times. This sequence joins TRBV19 and TRBJ1-2, with D unclear. Trimming stripped 6 bases from V and 8 bases from J, with 10 bases between. This CDR3 contains 11 residues. Germline loops: CDR1 LNHDA, CDR2 SQIVND (reference sequence). The CDR3: CASSNGRGYTF. CDR3 nucleotides: TGTGCCAGTAGCAATGGTAGGGGCTACACCTTC.

The V gene is TRBV2, the J gene TRBJ1-5; 9 nucleotides agree with TRBD1. This CDR3 region has 16 residues. CDR1 SNHLY and CDR2 FYNNEI come from the germline V gene. Losses at the gene ends were 6 bases for V and 5 bases for J; bases not matched to a gene: 11. CDR3 DNA sequence: TGTGCCAGCAGAGCGGACAGGGGAGCGGTAGATCAGCCCCAGCATTTT. Translated: CASRADRGAVDQPQHF.

V usage is TRBV20-1 and J usage is TRBJ1-6; D is undetermined. CDR3 length equals 14 residues. Germline V CDR1 and CDR2: DFQATT, SNEGSKA (reference sequence). Trimming removed 5 bases from V and 7 bases from J, with 15 bases in between. This CDR3 is CSAFGGNTNSPLHF. The DNA of the CDR3 is TGCAGTGCTTTTGGAGGGAACACGAATTCACCCCTCCACTTT.

This clonotype was seen at least ten times. In this CDR3 the conserved last residue, phenylalanine or tryptophan, is missing, so a read error is likely. The DNA is omitted, as the CDR3 cannot be located on it reliably, and the CDR3 follows TCRdb's listing. The rearrangement links TRBV20-1 to TRBJ1-2. Germline V gene lookup returns CDR1 DFQATT and CDR2 SNEGSKA (reference sequence). Counting both end residues, the CDR3 totals 10 amino acids. CDR3 in amino acids: CSARGWLVAG.

The chain has TRBV9 and TRBJ1-1, with no clear D. CDR3 length equals 14 residues. V was shortened by 2 bases and J by 0 bases, with 8 bases between the two germline ends. Germline V lookup: CDR1 SGDLS, CDR2 YYNGEE. CDR3 in amino acids: CASSVEDMNTEAFF. The CDR3 nucleotides are TGTGCCAGCAGCGTGGAGGATATGAACACTGAAGCTTTCTTT.

This clonotype was observed many times. The chain is built from TRBV6-5 and TRBJ2-7, with 12 bases aligning to TRBD2. The germline V gene encodes CDR1 MNHEY and CDR2 SVGAGI. The length of the CDR3 is 15 residues. The ends lost 6 bases at V and 5 bases at J; junction bases unmatched: 8. DNA for the CDR3: TGTGCCAGCAGACCCGGACTAGCGGGACGGAACGAGCAGTACTTC. This sequence encodes CASRPGLAGRNEQYF.